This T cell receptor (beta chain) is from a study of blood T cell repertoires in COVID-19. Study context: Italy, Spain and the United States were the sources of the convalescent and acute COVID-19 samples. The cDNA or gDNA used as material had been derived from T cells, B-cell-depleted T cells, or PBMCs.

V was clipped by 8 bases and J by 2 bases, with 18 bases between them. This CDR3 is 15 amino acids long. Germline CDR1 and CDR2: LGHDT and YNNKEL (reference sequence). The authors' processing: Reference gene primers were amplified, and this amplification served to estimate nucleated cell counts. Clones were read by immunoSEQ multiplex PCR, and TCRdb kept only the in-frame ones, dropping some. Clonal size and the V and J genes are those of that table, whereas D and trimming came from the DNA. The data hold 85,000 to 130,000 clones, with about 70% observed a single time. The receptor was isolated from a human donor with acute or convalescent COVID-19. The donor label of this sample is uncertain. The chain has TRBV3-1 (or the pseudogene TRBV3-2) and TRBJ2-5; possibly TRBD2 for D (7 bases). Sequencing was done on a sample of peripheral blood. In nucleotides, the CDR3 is TGTGCCAGCGAGGGGGGAGGGGGGCTACAAGAGACCCAGTACTTC. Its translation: CASEGGGGLQETQYF.